These 16 T cell receptor beta chains originate from one sample sequenced in a study of blood T cells in healthy people across ages. Alongside a J-beta primer mix, a sample-barcoded 5' primer served in a second PCR lasting about 7 to 11 cycles. TCRdb used MiXCR to reprocess the 5' RACE reads, holding one entry per CDR3 protein. The table has 600,000 to 850,000 distinct CDR3 sequences, roughly two fifths seen once. The sample comprised blood. All receptors come from a woman aged 55-75 years in good health.

The chain joins TRBV5-1 to TRBJ2-5; 12 nucleotides agree with TRBD2. CDR1 is SGHRS and CDR2 is YFSETQ in the germline V gene. The V gene end was trimmed by 4 bases and the J gene end by 2 bases; junction bases not matched to a gene: 12. CDR3 length: 18 residues. CDR3 in amino acids: CASSQYPTSGRPQETQYF. The CDR3 nucleotides read TGCGCCAGCAGCCAGTACCCCACTAGCGGGAGGCCTCAAGAGACCCAGTACTTC. Filled out from reference TRBV5-1 and TRBJ2-5, the complete variable domain reads KAGVTQTPRYLIKTRGQQVTLSCSPISGHRSVSWYQQTPGQGLQFLFEYFSETQRNKGNFPGRFSGRQFSNSRSEMNVSTLELGDSALYLCASSQYPTSGRPQETQYFGPGTRLLVL.

The genes are TRBV5-1 and TRBJ1-1; 8 positions agree with TRBD1. Germline V gene data show CDR1 as SGHRS and CDR2 as YFSETQ. CDR3 length equals 16 residues. V was clipped by 5 bases and J by 0 bases; unmatched bases: 9. The CDR3 loop is CASRIGQGQMNTEAFF. Here the CDR3 DNA reads TGCGCCAGCAGGATCGGACAGGGACAAATGAACACTGAAGCTTTCTTT.

The rearrangement links TRBV24-1 to TRBJ2-1; no clear D. From germline, CDR1 is KGHDR and CDR2 SFDVKD. The CDR3 is made up of 15 amino acids. V was cut by 2 bases and J by 0 bases, with 7 bases left in between. The DNA of the CDR3 is TGTGCCACCAGTGATTATAGGTACTCCTACAATGAGCAGTTCTTC. It is translated as CATSDYRYSYNEQFF.

The rearrangement uses TRBV3-1 and TRBJ2-5; D assignment may be TRBD1 or TRBD2 (5 bases each). In germline, CDR1 is LGHDT, CDR2 YNNKEL (reference sequence). The CDR3 is 14 amino acids. Trimming shortened V by 6 bases and J by 11 bases, and 22 bases separated the two germline ends. The DNA of the CDR3 is TGTGCCAGCAGTCACCGGGACCGCAATGGGGAGCAGTACTTC. Translation: CASSHRDRNGEQYF.

This chain connects TRBV28 to TRBJ1-2; D is perhaps TRBD1 (5 bases). Germline loops: CDR1 MDHEN, CDR2 SYDVKM. V lost 5 bases and J 6 bases, leaving 16 bases between the germline ends. This CDR3 contains 14 residues. The CDR3 is CASSVGRVIHGYTF. The CDR3 DNA sequence: TGTGCCAGCAGTGTAGGCAGGGTTATACATGGCTACACCTTC.

The chain couples TRBV25-1 to TRBJ2-5, with D tentatively TRBD2 (6 bases). Germline V CDR1 and CDR2: MGHDK, SYGVNS. V lost 1 base and J lost 5, with 11 bases in between. This CDR3 has 14 amino acids. This CDR3 is CASSESGDWETQYF. As DNA, the CDR3 is TGTGCCAGCAGTGAATCGGGGGACTGGGAGACCCAGTACTTC. The full variable domain, its missing parts supplied by reference TRBV25-1 and TRBJ2-5, is EADIYQTPRYLVIGTGKKITLECSQTMGHDKMYWYQQDPGMELHLIHYSYGVNSTEKGDLSSESTVSRIRTEHFPLTLESARPSHTSQYLCASSESGDWETQYFGPGTRLLVL.

As to this clonotype: This may arise from a read error, as a much more abundant clone is one base away. The chain has TRBV6-1 and TRBJ1-5, with D unclear. The V gene's germline CDR1 is MNHNS and CDR2 SASEGT. V lost 0 bases and J 3 bases, leaving 9 bases between the germline ends. The length of the CDR3 is 15 residues. CDR3 sequence (DNA): TGTGCCAGCAGTGAAGCTGAAGGGTTCAATCAGCCCCAGCATTTT. It codes for CASSEAEGFNQPQHF.

Many counts were recorded for this clonotype. This chain joins TRBV9 and TRBJ2-7; TRBD1 might be the D (6 bases). The CDR3 length is 14 residues. Trimming took off 4 bases at V and 4 bases at J, with 15 bases between the two ends. Germline lookup yields CDR1 SGDLS and CDR2 YYNGEE. The CDR3 reads CASSPSSDRYEQYF. The CDR3, as DNA: TGTGCCAGCAGCCCCTCATCAGACAGGTACGAGCAGTACTTC.

The chain carries TRBV28 and TRBJ2-5; TRBD2 matches at 12 bases. The CDR3 is 15 amino acids. The ends lost 8 bases at V and 4 bases at J; junction bases unmatched: 8. The V gene's germline CDR1 is MDHEN and CDR2 SYDVKM. The CDR3 here is CASLNGLAGTETQYF. As DNA, the CDR3 is TGTGCCAGCCTAAATGGACTAGCGGGAACAGAGACCCAGTACTTC.

The chain couples TRBV11-2 to TRBJ2-1; D possibly corresponds to TRBD2 (5 bases). The CDR3 covers 17 residues. Trimming stripped 4 bases from V and 3 bases from J, with 19 bases between. Germline loops: CDR1 SGHAT, CDR2 FQNNGV. The CDR3, as DNA: TGTGCCAGCAGCTCAGCCGGACGAGCGGTAAGCTACAATGAGCAGTTCTTC. Translation gives CASSSAGRAVSYNEQFF.

As to this clonotype: One base away lies a much larger clone, so this may be a sequencing read error. The V and J genes are TRBV7-2 and TRBJ2-5, with 7 bases matching TRBD2. The CDR3 runs to 15 residues. Germline CDR1 and CDR2: SGHTA and FQGNSA. The V and J ends lost 4 bases and 5 bases, in that order; junction bases with no gene match: 10. The CDR3 nucleotides are TGTGCCAGCAGCTCCAGACGAGCGGGACGGGAGACCCAGTACTTC. Amino acids: CASSSRRAGRETQYF.

The chain joins TRBV28 to TRBJ2-3; D gene uncertain. The CDR3 runs 15 residues. Germline V gene lookup returns CDR1 MDHEN and CDR2 SYDVKM. The V gene lost 5 bases and the J gene lost 0 bases, with 12 bases spanning the gap. The CDR3 loop reads CASSPHATSTDTQYF. The CDR3 region has the DNA TGTGCCAGCAGTCCCCACGCTACTAGCACAGATACGCAGTATTTT.

The table lists this clonotype with a few counts. The rearrangement uses TRBV27 and TRBJ2-1, with 7 bases aligning to TRBD2. V shed 5 bases and J 0 bases; nucleotides not matched to a gene: 10. Germline V gives CDR1 MNHEY, CDR2 SMNVEV (reference sequence). This CDR3 has 17 residues. In DNA form, the CDR3 reads TGTGCCAGCAGTATCCTCTGGGGCGGGAGCTCCTACAATGAGCAGTTCTTC. Protein sequence: CASSILWGGSSYNEQFF.

The chain employs TRBV5-1 and TRBJ1-6; D gene unclear. Looked up from germline, CDR1 is SGHRS and CDR2 is YFSETQ. V lost 2 bases and J 5 bases, leaving 23 bases between the germline ends. CDR3 length equals 19 residues. Written as DNA, the CDR3 is TGCGCCAGCAGCTTAGGGCGACGTCGGATATATACGGATAATTCACCCCTCCACTTT. The encoded protein is CASSLGRRRIYTDNSPLHF.

The genes are TRBV10-3 and TRBJ1-1; possible D gene TRBD1, 6 bases. Germline V CDR1 and CDR2: ENHRY, SYGVKD. V shed 3 bases and J shed 1 base, with 15 bases lying between them. The CDR3 has 16 amino acids. The DNA for the CDR3 is TGTGCCATCAGTGACCCGGGGGGGCGACGGAACACTGAAGCTTTCTTT. Residues: CAISDPGGRRNTEAFF.

This clonotype has more than one count but fewer than ten. The V and J genes are TRBV20-1 and TRBJ2-6; 7 bases line up with TRBD1. Trimming took 3 bases from V and 2 from J; bases not matched to a gene: 1. Germline V lookup: CDR1 DFQATT, CDR2 SNEGSKA (reference sequence). This CDR3 spans 14 amino acids. The CDR3 nucleotides read TGCAGTGCTAGCCAGGGGGCTGGGGCCAACGTCCTGACTTTC. This sequence encodes CSASQGAGANVLTF.